This T cell receptor beta chain was documented in a study of high-grade serous ovarian cancer treatment subgroups. A remark on this clone: Its cognate antigen is unknown.

The tumor samples were collected prior to definitive surgery or chemotherapy. Study outcomes and limitations: Repertoire similarity ranged roughly 0.095 to 0.8 between tumors of one patient. The analyses considered CDR3 and ignored CDR1 and CDR2. Without spatial data, bulk sequencing limits insight into HGSC tumor diversity.

The CDR3 spans 14 residues. Trimming took off 4 bases at V and 6 bases at J, with 15 bases between the two ends. In germline, CDR1 is SGHDT, CDR2 YYEEEE. TCRdb's table, derived via immunoSEQ multiplex PCR, lists solely in-frame clones and lacks some. This sample yields some 20,000 clones, of which about 75% are seen a single time; approximately 6.6% belongs to the top ten. The chain recombines TRBV5-6 with TRBJ2-3; D unresolved. Material: tumor tissue. This receptor was obtained from a human donor with high-grade serous ovarian cancer. The CDR3: CASSHDTRGDTQYF. The CDR3 coding sequence is TGTGCCAGCAGCCATGACACGCGTGGGGATACGCAGTATTTT.